These T cell receptor beta chains were read from a single sample in a study of CD8+ T cells in alopecia areata. The method was immunoSEQ multiplex PCR; TCRdb's version includes in-frame clones alone and lacks a portion of them. The sample holds approximately 98,000 clones, under 65% seen once. The sample comprised NKG2D-low CD8+ T cells sorted from blood. The receptor set was obtained from a human donor with alopecia areata. Both conserved end residues are part of each CDR3. Fields, in order: V gene, J gene, CDR3 protein.

V: TRBV20-1; J: TRBJ2-7; CDR3: CSARDVGEQYF
V: TRBV2; J: TRBJ1-2; CDR3: CASSERDRGGSGYTF
V: TRBV19; J: TRBJ2-1; CDR3: CASSIPFNEQFF
V: TRBV4-1; J: TRBJ1-4; CDR3: CASSHGTGVEKLFF
V: TRBV7-9; J: TRBJ1-5; CDR3: CASNLTNQPQHF
V: TRBV11-1; J: TRBJ2-1; CDR3: CASSLVRTFPYNEQFF
V: TRBV27; J: TRBJ1-2; CDR3: CASSFGGGGYGYTF
V: TRBV9; J: TRBJ2-1; CDR3: CASSGLAGDRSEQFF
V: TRBV6-5; J: TRBJ2-7; CDR3: CASTGGLASEQYF
V: TRBV13; J: TRBJ2-7; CDR3: CASSLGRGEQYF
V: TRBV7-6; J: TRBJ2-3; CDR3: CASSQAGGGTDTQYF
V: TRBV27; J: TRBJ1-5; CDR3: CASGSGAWQPQHF
V: TRBV28; J: TRBJ2-1; CDR3: CASSLLMYNEQFF
V: TRBV4-1; J: TRBJ2-7; CDR3: CASSQGVEGYEQYF
V: TRBV2; J: TRBJ2-1; CDR3: CARTVSYNEQFF
V: TRBV5-1; J: TRBJ2-7; CDR3: CASSLSRDYSYEQYF
V: TRBV28; J: TRBJ2-7; CDR3: CASSSQRLMEQYF
V: TRBV27; J: TRBJ2-7; CDR3: CASSYRGSYEQYF
V: TRBV28; J: TRBJ2-1; CDR3: CASSFSGSPYNEQFF
V: TRBV9; J: TRBJ2-7; CDR3: CASSDKAGGGEQYF
V: TRBV4-2; J: TRBJ2-3; CDR3: CASSPEAGVGDTQYF
V: TRBV27; J: TRBJ2-3; CDR3: CASSLSGGRASDTQYF
V: TRBV29-1; J: TRBJ2-2; CDR3: CSVEVRGTNTGELFF
V: TRBV5-1; J: TRBJ2-1; CDR3: CASRLPGQGYNEQFF
V: TRBV7-8; J: TRBJ2-2; CDR3: CASSLVVWTAAGELFF
V: TRBV6-1; J: TRBJ1-5; CDR3: CASSGGGGREVDQPQHF
V: TRBV2; J: TRBJ1-2; CDR3: CASLPGYGYTF
V: TRBV7-9; J: TRBJ1-1; CDR3: CASSWGQENTEAFF
V: TRBV7-9; J: TRBJ2-1; CDR3: CASSPGTSAVSSYNEQFF
V: TRBV27; J: TRBJ1-4; CDR3: CASIGEGKLFF
V: TRBV6-6; J: TRBJ2-3; CDR3: CASSYSGADTQYF
V: TRBV10-3; J: TRBJ2-7; CDR3: CAIRDRGASSYEQYF
V: TRBV7-9; J: TRBJ2-7; CDR3: CASSLVQLAGVGISYEQYF
V: TRBV7-9; J: TRBJ2-5; CDR3: CASSSPGQGAEETQYF
V: TRBV7-9; J: TRBJ2-7; CDR3: CASSLGGGREQYF
V: TRBV4-2; J: TRBJ2-5; CDR3: CASSQEIVRETQYF
V: TRBV7-9; J: TRBJ2-1; CDR3: CASSPFGRRSYNEQFF
V: TRBV6-4; J: TRBJ2-7; CDR3: CASSDWTSGSRVGQYF
V: TRBV15; J: TRBJ1-2; CDR3: CATSGRDRGVYGYTF
V: TRBV5-1; J: TRBJ2-7; CDR3: CASSGVAGPYEQYF
V: TRBV2; J: TRBJ2-7; CDR3: CASSEADLGGWEQYF
V: TRBV5-1; J: TRBJ2-5; CDR3: CASSLDWGETQYF
V: TRBV9; J: TRBJ1-1; CDR3: CASSVDGVVLVNTEAFF
V: TRBV5-1; J: TRBJ2-1; CDR3: CASSLVLGVHEQFF
V: TRBV6-5; J: TRBJ2-2; CDR3: CASSLGTGPNTGELFF
V: TRBV15; J: TRBJ1-1; CDR3: CATSSDQDSNTEAFF
V: TRBV29-1; J: TRBJ2-2; CDR3: CSVRWGGGGGELFF
V: TRBV6-5; J: TRBJ1-1; CDR3: CASSPRGNTEAFF
V: TRBV19; J: TRBJ2-7; CDR3: CASSQGYEQYF
V: TRBV15; J: TRBJ1-4; CDR3: CATRDRNEKLFF
V: TRBV6-5; J: TRBJ1-6; CDR3: CASRSTGNSPLHF
V: TRBV27; J: TRBJ2-4; CDR3: CASSLWREDIQYF
V: TRBV27; J: TRBJ2-7; CDR3: CASRIGYEQYF
V: TRBV25-1; J: TRBJ2-3; CDR3: CASSRGTDTQYF